These 11 T cell receptor beta chains share one sample of origin, sequenced in a study of shared clonotypes between healthy human individuals. Sequencing was performed with immunoSEQ multiplex PCR; in TCRdb, only in-frame clones are kept and a portion is missing. The profile shows millions of clones, roughly 94% of them singletons. The source material was naive CD4+ T cells sorted from blood. Subset described: CD45RA+ positively selected. The source of these receptors is a man between 18 and 35 years old in good health.

The chain has TRBV7-6 and TRBJ2-5; D gene ambiguous. V dropped 7 bases and J dropped 5 bases, with 17 bases sitting between them. There are 14 residues in the CDR3. Germline V gene data show CDR1 as SGHVS and CDR2 as FNYEAQ. The CDR3 region has the DNA TGTGCCAGCAACTTCGGAAGTACCGGTGAGACCCAGTACTTC. Translated: CASNFGSTGETQYF.

This chain joins TRBV19 and TRBJ1-2; D is undetermined. The V gene's germline CDR1 is LNHDA and CDR2 SQIVND (reference sequence). The CDR3 length is 13 residues. V shed 3 bases and J shed 8 bases, with 13 bases lying between them. The CDR3 sequence: CASSIRGIGGYTF. In DNA form, the CDR3 reads TGTGCCAGTAGTATTCGGGGAATTGGCGGCTACACCTTC.

This chain uses TRBV10-3 with TRBJ2-6; D may be TRBD1 (7 bases). The germline gives CDR1 ENHRY, CDR2 SYGVKD. Trimming stripped 7 bases from V and 1 base from J, with 20 bases between. The CDR3 spans 18 residues. The CDR3 DNA sequence: TGTGCCATCACTCAGTCAGGGGGGCCCCCTTCTGGGGCCAACGTCCTGACTTTC. Translated, it gives CAITQSGGPPSGANVLTF.

The genes are TRBV5-6 and TRBJ2-7; 11 bases map to TRBD2. Germline CDR1 reads SGHDT; CDR2 reads YYEEEE. V dropped 1 base and J dropped 5; count of bases not matched to a gene: 8. CDR3 length: 16 residues. The CDR3 coding sequence is TGTGCCAGCAGCTTGAGGTTGACTAGCGGGACCGACGAGCAGTACTTC. Its translation: CASSLRLTSGTDEQYF. The entire variable domain, with the rest obtained from reference TRBV5-6 and TRBJ2-7, is as follows: DAGVTQSPTHLIKTRGQQVTLRCSPKSGHDTVSWYQQALGQGPQFIFQYYEEEERQRGNFPDRFSGHQFPNYSSELNVNALLLGDSALYLCASSLRLTSGTDEQYFGPGTRLTVT.

The count of this clone is one. The V and J genes are TRBV9 and TRBJ2-3, with D possibly TRBD1 on 5 matching bases. The CDR3 loop spans 15 amino acids. The germline V gene has CDR1 SGDLS and CDR2 YYNGEE. V lost 4 bases, J lost 0 bases, and 12 bases lay in between. CDR3 in DNA: TGTGCCAGCAGCACCTGGACATCTAGCACAGATACGCAGTATTTT. It encodes CASSTWTSSTDTQYF.

The rearrangement uses TRBV30 and TRBJ2-3; possibly TRBD1 for D (6 bases). In germline, CDR1 is GTSNPN, CDR2 SVGIG (reference sequence). With 4 bases removed from V and 0 bases from J, the gap between germline ends came to 14 bases. This CDR3 comprises 15 residues. The CDR3 DNA is TGTGCCTGGAACGTGGGACAAACAAGCACAGATACGCAGTATTTT. It specifies CAWNVGQTSTDTQYF.

This sequence joins TRBV19 and TRBJ1-2; D may be TRBD1 (6 bases). The germline V gene encodes CDR1 LNHDA and CDR2 SQIVND (reference sequence). CDR3 size: 14 residues. Trimming took 1 base from V and 3 from J, leaving 9 bases between them. CDR3 nucleotide sequence: TGTGCCAGTAGTATAGCAGGGGCCTACTATGGCTACACCTTC. Translation: CASSIAGAYYGYTF.

Turning to this clone: At the DNA level, this CDR3 is encoded by other sequences in the same sample as well. The chain combines TRBV5-1 with TRBJ2-3, with D unresolved. CDR1 SGHRS and CDR2 YFSETQ come from the germline V gene. The CDR3 covers 14 residues. Trimming took 0 bases from V and 0 from J, leaving 5 bases between them. CDR3 bases: TGCGCCAGCAGCTTGGTACAGAGCACAGATACGCAGTATTTT. It codes for CASSLVQSTDTQYF.

The J gene is TRBJ2-4, the V gene TRBV5-8; 10 bases are shared with TRBD1. There are 16 residues in the CDR3. Germline CDR1 SGHTS, CDR2 YDEGEE. J was trimmed by 3 bases and V by 4 bases; bases with no gene match: 7. In DNA, the CDR3 is TGTGCCAGCAGCACGACCGGACAGGGGGACAAAAACATTCAGTACTTC. Translated: CASSTTGQGDKNIQYF.

The J gene is TRBJ2-5, the V gene TRBV5-4, with 9 nucleotides matching TRBD1. V shed 4 bases, J shed 8 bases, and the junction held 3 bases outside the gene matches. This CDR3 has 12 amino acids. The germline CDR1 and CDR2 sequences are SGHNT and YYREEE (reference sequence). CDR3 region: CASSGQGITQYF. DNA for the CDR3: TGTGCCAGCAGCGGACAGGGGATTACCCAGTACTTC.

The chain joins TRBV30 to TRBJ2-1; D perhaps matches TRBD2 (6 bases). V lost 0 bases and J 2 bases, leaving 20 bases between the germline ends. CDR3 length: 18 amino acids. Germline V gene data show CDR1 as GTSNPN and CDR2 as SVGIG (reference sequence). DNA for the CDR3: TGTGCCTGGAGTGTAACCCTCACCCCTAGCGTCCCCTACAATGAGCAGTTCTTC. This translates into CAWSVTLTPSVPYNEQFF.